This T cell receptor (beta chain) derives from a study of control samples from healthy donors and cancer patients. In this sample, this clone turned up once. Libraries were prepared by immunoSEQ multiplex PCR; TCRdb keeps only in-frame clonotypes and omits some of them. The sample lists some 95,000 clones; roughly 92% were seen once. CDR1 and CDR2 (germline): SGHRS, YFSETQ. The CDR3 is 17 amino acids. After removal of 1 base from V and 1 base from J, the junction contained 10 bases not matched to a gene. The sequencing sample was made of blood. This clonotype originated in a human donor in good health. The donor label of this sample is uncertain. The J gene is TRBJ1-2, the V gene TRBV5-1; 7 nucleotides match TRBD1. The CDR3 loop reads CASSLSGRGFGNYGYTF. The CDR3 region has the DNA TGCGCCAGCAGCTTGTCCGGCAGGGGGTTTGGTAACTATGGCTACACCTTC.